These 28 T cell receptor beta chains were all obtained from the same sample, sequenced in a study of blood T cells in healthy people across ages. The use of a sample-barcoded 5' primer and a J-beta primer mix characterized a second PCR of about 6 to 12 cycles. TCRdb ran MiXCR on the 5' RACE reads and lists one entry per CDR3 protein. Among hundreds of thousands of distinct CDR3 sequences listed, more than 55% were seen once. Sequencing used blood. The receptors stem from a man in his forties or fifties in good health.

The chain couples TRBV27 to TRBJ2-1, with 14 bases that match TRBD2. CDR1 is MNHEY and CDR2 is SMNVEV in the germline V gene (reference sequence). The CDR3 sequence is 15 residues long. The V gene end was trimmed by 6 bases and the J gene end by 8 bases; junction bases not matched to a gene: 6. Here the CDR3 reads CASRGTSGSIYEQFF. In nucleotides, the CDR3 is TGTGCCAGCAGGGGGACTAGCGGGAGTATATATGAGCAGTTCTTC.

The rearrangement uses TRBV20-1 and TRBJ2-3, with 11 positions matching TRBD2. The CDR3 totals 18 residues. CDR1 and CDR2 from the germline V gene are DFQATT and SNEGSKA (reference sequence). With V trimmed by 0 bases and J by 8 bases, 16 bases remained unmatched. The CDR3: CSARDRGGTSGTRCTQYF. The CDR3 DNA is TGCAGTGCTAGAGACCGTGGGGGGACTAGCGGAACTAGATGTACGCAGTATTTT.

The chain couples TRBV20-1 to TRBJ2-7; 7 bases match TRBD2. Per germline, CDR1 DFQATT and CDR2 SNEGSKA (reference sequence). The CDR3 sequence is 14 residues long. J gave up 4 bases and V 5 bases, and 11 bases lay outside the gene matches. CDR3 sequence: CSAPVGLAAYEQYF. The DNA of the CDR3 is TGCAGTGCTCCCGTTGGTCTAGCGGCGTACGAGCAGTACTTC.

This clonotype was recorded a few times. The chain is built from TRBV2 and TRBJ2-6; no clear D gene. CDR1 is SNHLY, CDR2 FYNNEI, per germline. Trimming shortened V by 9 bases and J by 0 bases, and 12 bases separated the two germline ends. The CDR3 is made up of 15 amino acids. CDR3 protein: CARRFPTSGANVLTF. CDR3 sequence (DNA): TGTGCCAGGAGATTTCCGACCTCTGGGGCCAACGTCCTGACTTTC.

This chain connects TRBV24-1 to TRBJ1-2; TRBD1 might be the D (5 bases). The germline V gene encodes CDR1 KGHDR and CDR2 SFDVKD. With 4 bases removed from V and 4 bases from J, the gap between germline ends came to 18 bases. The CDR3 runs to 16 residues. The CDR3 DNA sequence: TGTGCCACCAGTGACCGGGACTTAAAGGGTATCTATGGCTACACCTTC. Amino acid sequence: CATSDRDLKGIYGYTF.

This clonotype showed up just a few times. The rearrangement joins TRBV5-5 to TRBJ2-1; no definite D call. Per germline, CDR1 SGHKS and CDR2 YYEKEE (reference sequence). The CDR3 loop spans 15 amino acids. V was clipped by 1 base and J by 7 bases, with 15 bases between them. The CDR3 reads CASSLLRSALNEQFF. Here the CDR3 DNA reads TGTGCCAGCAGCTTGTTGCGTTCGGCCCTTAATGAGCAGTTCTTC.

The chain has TRBV20-1 and TRBJ2-7; TRBD1 agrees at 8 bases. Germline CDR1 reads DFQATT; CDR2 reads SNEGSKA (reference sequence). The CDR3 has 14 residues. Trimming removed 3 bases from V and 4 bases from J; junction bases left unmatched: 8. CDR3 in DNA: TGCAGTGCTAGGGGGGCAGGGGGCTTGTACGAGCAGTACTTC. Translating it yields CSARGAGGLYEQYF.

Concerning this clonotype: The junction and the germline gene differ at one end; a read error may be behind it. The genes are TRBV7-2 and TRBJ2-5, with 7 positions matching TRBD2. This CDR3 comprises 15 residues. Germline CDR1 SGHTA, CDR2 FQGNSA. The CDR3 DNA follows: TGTGTCAGCAGCTTAGAATTGTTGGGGGGGGAGACCCAGTACTTC. It is translated as CVSSLELLGGETQYF.

The chain carries TRBV7-9 and TRBJ2-5; D ambiguous. The CDR3 is 17 amino acids. Germline values: CDR1 SEHNR, CDR2 FQNEAQ (reference sequence). V lost 3 bases to trimming and J lost 3 bases, with 20 bases between them. The CDR3, as DNA: TGTGCCAGCAGCTTTGTCCGAGAGGTTGAGATTGAAGAGACCCAGTACTTC. Its translation is CASSFVREVEIEETQYF.

V gene TRBV15 combines with J gene TRBJ1-2; the match to TRBD1 covers 8 bases. Germline V lookup: CDR1 LNHNV, CDR2 YYDKDF (reference sequence). V lost 4 bases to trimming and J lost 4 bases; unmatched junction nucleotides: 14. This CDR3 is 17 amino acids long. The CDR3 bases are TGTGCCACCAGCACCGGGACAGGAGACTGGGGACCCTATGGCTACACCTTC. Translation gives CATSTGTGDWGPYGYTF.

The chain couples TRBV20-1 to TRBJ2-1, with D tentatively TRBD1 (6 bases). The CDR3 contains 14 residues. The V and J ends lost 3 bases and 8 bases respectively, with 17 bases between them. Germline lookup yields CDR1 DFQATT and CDR2 SNEGSKA (reference sequence). Here the CDR3 DNA reads TGCAGTGCTAGCCGGGACACGGCGGGCCATGAGCAGTTCTTC. Translation: CSASRDTAGHEQFF.

This clonotype was counted a few times. V and J are TRBV29-1 and TRBJ1-2, with 7 positions matching TRBD1. V lost 6 bases, J lost 6 bases, and 10 bases stayed unmatched. Germline CDR1 and CDR2: SQVTM and ANQGSEA. The CDR3 loop spans 13 amino acids. CDR3 region: CSVPREQGNGYTF. In DNA form, the CDR3 reads TGCAGCGTCCCCCGAGAACAGGGGAATGGCTACACCTTC.

The chain links TRBV4-1 to TRBJ2-4, with D perhaps assigned TRBD1 or TRBD2 (7 bases each). The V and J ends lost 4 bases and 0 bases respectively, with 25 bases between them. The CDR3 length is 20 residues. Germline V gives CDR1 MGHRA, CDR2 YSYEKL. The CDR3: CASSPSGDSGSVIAKNIQYF. The DNA for the CDR3 is TGCGCCAGCAGCCCGAGCGGGGACAGCGGCTCCGTGATAGCCAAAAACATTCAGTACTTC.

The chain uses TRBV30 and TRBJ1-1, with D tentatively TRBD1 (5 bases). The CDR3 loop spans 15 amino acids. Trimming left V 2 bases short and J 4 bases short, with 17 bases between. CDR1 and CDR2 (germline): GTSNPN, SVGIG (reference sequence). CDR3 nucleotide sequence: TGTGCCTGGAGTTCTGGGGCCCCGGGACGCACTGAAGCTTTCTTT. This sequence encodes CAWSSGAPGRTEAFF.

This rearrangement joins TRBV6-1 to TRBJ2-7; the D gene is possibly TRBD2 (6 bases). Trimming shortened V by 0 bases and J by 2 bases, and 11 bases separated the two germline ends. The CDR3 covers 15 residues. Germline V CDR1 and CDR2: MNHNS, SASEGT. The CDR3 region has the DNA TGTGCCAGCAGTGAAGCTGGGGGAGGACCCTACGAGCAGTACTTC. It yields the protein CASSEAGGGPYEQYF.

The rearrangement uses TRBV4-1 and TRBJ2-7; TRBD1 is a possible D gene (6 bases). The CDR3 is 17 amino acids. V shed 4 bases and J shed 0 bases, with 19 bases lying between them. Per germline, CDR1 MGHRA and CDR2 YSYEKL. The CDR3 here is CASSPKIGQWSSYEQYF. The CDR3 nucleotides read TGCGCCAGCAGCCCCAAAATTGGACAGTGGAGCTCCTACGAGCAGTACTTC.

This rearrangement joins TRBV12-3 or TRBV12-4 to TRBJ1-4; possibly TRBD1 for D (5 bases). This CDR3 contains 14 residues. The germline V and J ends were trimmed by 7 bases and 4 bases, with 13 bases remaining between them. CDR3 loop: CASNFRENNEKLFF. The CDR3 DNA is TGTGCCAGCAACTTCAGGGAGAATAATGAAAAACTGTTTTTT.

V is TRBV9 and J is TRBJ2-5; tentatively, D is TRBD1 (6 bases). The end of the DNA is better explained by TRBJ2-4, so the J call may be wrong. The length of the CDR3 is 15 residues. The germline V gene encodes CDR1 SGDLS and CDR2 YYNGEE. CDR3 sequence (DNA): TGTGCCAGCAGCGTAGGCAGGGGCAAGGAGGACATTCAGTACTTC. It translates to CASSVGRGKEDIQYF.

This clonotype was seen more than once but under ten times. V is TRBV7-2 and J is TRBJ1-5, with TRBD1 as a possible D gene (5 bases). The V gene's germline CDR1 is SGHTA and CDR2 FQGNSA. This CDR3 is built from 15 residues. V was cut by 5 bases and J by 3 bases, with 14 bases left in between. The CDR3 sequence: CASSRQGVLNQPQHF. The CDR3 region has the DNA TGTGCCAGCAGCCGTCAAGGGGTCCTCAATCAGCCCCAGCATTTT. The variable domain in full, completed from reference TRBV7-2 and TRBJ1-5, reads GAGVSQSPSNKVTEKGKDVELRCDPISGHTALYWYRQSLGQGLEFLIYFQGNSAPDKSGLPSDRFSAERTGGSVSTLTIQRTQQEDSAVYLCASSRQGVLNQPQHFGDGTRLSIL.

The chain has TRBV7-3 and TRBJ2-6; maybe TRBD1 (6 bases). CDR3 length equals 18 residues. V gave up 5 bases and J gave up 1 base, with 18 bases separating them. From germline, CDR1 is SGHTA and CDR2 FQGTGA. CDR3 in amino acids: CASSAVAGARSGANVLTF. The CDR3 nucleotides are TGTGCCAGCAGCGCGGTGGCAGGGGCTCGGTCTGGGGCCAACGTCCTGACTTTC.

This clonotype was seen ten or more times. J is TRBJ2-5 and V is TRBV29-1; 9 bases agree with TRBD2. The CDR3 runs to 15 residues. Germline CDR1 is SQVTM and CDR2 is ANQGSEA. Trimming removed 0 bases from V and 1 base from J; junction bases left unmatched: 3. The CDR3 reads CSVEDLAGLQETQYF. Here the CDR3 DNA reads TGCAGCGTTGAAGACCTAGCGGGACTCCAAGAGACCCAGTACTTC.

The J gene is TRBJ1-2, the V gene TRBV25-1; no clear D. The germline V gene encodes CDR1 MGHDK and CDR2 SYGVNS. The V and J ends lost 1 base and 7 bases respectively, with 13 bases between them. The CDR3 loop spans 14 amino acids. CDR3 residues: CASSESEWAFGYTF. In DNA, the CDR3 is TGTGCCAGCAGTGAATCGGAGTGGGCCTTTGGCTACACCTTC.

The gene calls are TRBV13 and TRBJ2-5; D may be TRBD1 or TRBD2 (5 bases each). Trimming took 5 bases from V and 11 from J, leaving 18 bases between them. CDR1 is PRHDT and CDR2 is FYEKMQ in the germline V gene (reference sequence). This CDR3 is 13 amino acids long. The chain's CDR3 is CASSPWGPNEQYF. For the CDR3, the DNA is TGTGCCAGCAGCCCCTGGGGACCCAATGAGCAGTACTTC.

J is TRBJ2-1 and V is TRBV28, with D tentatively TRBD2 (7 bases). CDR3 size: 15 residues. V lost 10 bases and J lost 4, with 20 bases in between. Germline V CDR1 and CDR2: MDHEN, SYDVKM. The CDR3, as DNA: TGTGCCACAGGAGATCCTAGGGGGGGGTACAATGAGCAGTTCTTC. As protein: CATGDPRGGYNEQFF.

This clonotype showed up just a few times. The chain is built from TRBV5-1 and TRBJ1-6; a weak D match, TRBD1 (6 bases). V was pared by 0 bases and J by 11 bases, with 9 bases between. The germline V gene has CDR1 SGHRS and CDR2 YFSETQ. This CDR3 contains 13 residues. The CDR3 DNA reads TGCGCCAGCAGCTTGGACAGGGTGGCACCCCTCCACTTT. This encodes CASSLDRVAPLHF.

The CDR3 loop reads CASSQGAHETQYF. In DNA, the CDR3 is TGTGCCAGCAGCCAAGGGGCCCACGAGACCCAGTACTTC. The gene calls are TRBV7-3 and TRBJ2-5, with TRBD1 as a possible D gene (5 bases). CDR1 and CDR2 from the germline V gene are SGHTA and FQGTGA. V was clipped by 5 bases and J by 5 bases, with 12 bases between them. CDR3 length: 13 amino acids. Together with reference TRBV7-3 and TRBJ2-5, the CDR3 gives the full variable domain: GAGVSQTPSNKVTEKGKYVELRCDPISGHTALYWYRQSLGQGPEFLIYFQGTGAADDSGLPNDRFFAVRPEGSVSTLKIQRTERGDSAVYLCASSQGAHETQYFGPGTRLLVL.

The CDR3 coding sequence is TGTGCCAGCAATGAGGGTTTGGGTGAGACCCAGTACTTC. Its protein product is CASNEGLGETQYF. The chain combines TRBV27 with TRBJ2-7; possible D gene TRBD2, 5 bases. The better agreement between TRBJ2-5 and the DNA end casts doubt on the J call. Germline V gene lookup returns CDR1 MNHEY and CDR2 SMNVEV (reference sequence). CDR3 length: 13 residues.

This clonotype was counted a few times. The rearrangement links TRBV12-3 or TRBV12-4 to TRBJ2-5; weak D call: TRBD1 (6 bases). The J call is doubtful: the DNA matches TRBJ2-7 better. This CDR3 comprises 15 residues. The CDR3, as DNA: TGTGCCAGCAGTTTAGGCGGGCAGGGGTTGAGCGAGCAGTACTTC. This translates into CASSLGGQGLSEQYF.